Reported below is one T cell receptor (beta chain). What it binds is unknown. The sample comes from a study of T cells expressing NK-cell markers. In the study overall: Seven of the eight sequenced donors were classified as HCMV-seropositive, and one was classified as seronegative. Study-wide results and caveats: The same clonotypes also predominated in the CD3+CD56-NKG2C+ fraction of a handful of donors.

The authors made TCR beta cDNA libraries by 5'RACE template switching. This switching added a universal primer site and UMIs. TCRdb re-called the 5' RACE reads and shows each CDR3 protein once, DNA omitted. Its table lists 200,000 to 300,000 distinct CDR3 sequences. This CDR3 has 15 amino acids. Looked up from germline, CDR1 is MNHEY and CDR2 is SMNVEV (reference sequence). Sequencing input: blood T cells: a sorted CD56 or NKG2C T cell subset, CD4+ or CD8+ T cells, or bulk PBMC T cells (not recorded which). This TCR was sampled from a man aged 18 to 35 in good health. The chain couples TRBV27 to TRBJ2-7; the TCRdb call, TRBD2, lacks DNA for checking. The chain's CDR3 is CASSFERPGPYEQYF.